Below, 23 T cell receptor beta chains from the same sample are listed, as sequenced in a study of glioma-infiltrating T cells. Using RNA template, CDR3s of TCR alpha and beta were amplified with iRepertoire arm-PCR. TCRdb passed the multiplex PCR reads through MiXCR, listing each CDR3 protein once. The repertoire holds over 80,000 distinct CDR3 sequences, with 35% to 45% as singletons. The sample consisted of glioma tissue, nonneoplastic brain tissue, or PBMCs (not recorded which). These receptor sequences come from a human donor with low-grade glioma or glioblastoma, undergoing nonglioma brain surgery, or in good health (not recorded which).

About this clonotype itself: Because it lacks the conserved phenylalanine or tryptophan at the end, this CDR3 is likely a read error. The DNA is omitted, as the CDR3 cannot be located on it reliably, and the CDR3 follows TCRdb's listing. The rearrangement links TRBV18 to TRBJ2-1; the table gives TRBD2 as D, unverified against the DNA. The CDR3 numbers 14 amino acids, ends counted. Germline lookup yields CDR1 KGHSH and CDR2 LQKENI. The CDR3 loop reads CASSPVTSRNEQLL.

At least ten counts were recorded for this clonotype. The chain joins TRBV27 to TRBJ2-1; 9 nucleotides agree with TRBD1. CDR1 is MNHEY and CDR2 is SMNVEV in the germline V gene (reference sequence). Trimming removed 1 base from V and 7 bases from J; junction bases left unmatched: 5. The CDR3 has 15 residues. The CDR3 sequence is CASSLLGQGKNEQFF. In DNA form, the CDR3 reads TGTGCCAGCAGTTTATTGGGACAGGGCAAGAATGAGCAGTTCTTC.

This clonotype was observed many times. The chain employs TRBV20-1 and TRBJ1-2; D is ambiguous. Germline V CDR1 and CDR2: DFQATT, SNEGSKA (reference sequence). The CDR3 loop spans 12 amino acids. Trimming left V 3 bases short and J 4 bases short, with 9 bases between. The chain's CDR3 is CSASMESYGYTF. DNA for the CDR3: TGCAGTGCTAGTATGGAGAGCTATGGCTACACCTTC.

V and J are TRBV6-2 or TRBV6-3 and TRBJ2-1, with 9 bases matching TRBD1. The J segment lost 8 bases and the V segment lost 6 bases, leaving 8 bases of the junction unmatched. The V gene's germline CDR1 is MNHEY and CDR2 SVGEGT. The CDR3 extends over 14 amino acids. The DNA for the CDR3 is TGTGCCAGCAGGGCAGGACAGGGGTTCTATGAGCAGTTCTTC. This gives the protein CASRAGQGFYEQFF.

Comments on this clonotype: A much larger clone sits a single nucleotide away, making a read error possible. The gene calls are TRBV2 and TRBJ2-2; possibly TRBD1 for D (6 bases). The germline V and J ends were trimmed by 8 bases and 7 bases, with 23 bases remaining between them. The CDR3 totals 16 residues. The germline V gene has CDR1 SNHLY and CDR2 FYNNEI. CDR3: CASGRTGTTGNGELFF. The CDR3 DNA sequence: TGTGCCAGCGGACGGACCGGGACAACGGGCAACGGGGAGCTGTTTTTT.

This clonotype was counted ten times or more. The genes are TRBV24-1 and TRBJ2-7; no reliable D call. CDR1 KGHDR and CDR2 SFDVKD come from the germline V gene. This CDR3 has 13 amino acids. V was clipped by 4 bases and J by 6 bases, with 12 bases between them. The CDR3 protein is CATSERQNGEQYF. The DNA of the CDR3 is TGTGCCACCAGTGAGCGGCAAAATGGCGAGCAGTACTTC.

The table lists this clonotype with many counts. The V and J genes are TRBV28 and TRBJ2-7; 7 nucleotides match TRBD1. The CDR3 is 13 residues long. V shed 7 bases and J 3 bases; nucleotides not matched to a gene: 6. Germline V gene sequence: CDR1 MDHEN, CDR2 SYDVKM. The DNA for the CDR3 is TGTGCCAGCACCTGGACAGGACGCTACGAGCAGTACTTC. Translated, it gives CASTWTGRYEQYF.

This clonotype was counted ten times or more. The chain joins TRBV3-1 to TRBJ2-5; D possibly corresponds to TRBD2 (5 bases). CDR3 length equals 14 residues. The germline V gene encodes CDR1 LGHDT and CDR2 YNNKEL (reference sequence). V shed 6 bases and J shed 2 bases, with 13 bases lying between them. The CDR3 spells CASRLLTGQETQYF. CDR3 in DNA: TGTGCCAGCAGACTTTTAACGGGGCAAGAGACCCAGTACTTC.

J is TRBJ2-3 and V is TRBV27; 11 nucleotides agree with TRBD2. Germline V gives CDR1 MNHEY, CDR2 SMNVEV (reference sequence). CDR3 length equals 15 residues. With 3 bases clipped from V and 8 bases from J, the junction kept 7 bases outside the gene matches. CDR3 in DNA: TGTGCCAGCAGTTTCGGTGGGCTAGCGGGGGGTACGCAGTATTTT. It translates to CASSFGGLAGGTQYF.

This chain connects TRBV27 to TRBJ2-3, with 10 bases fitting TRBD2. Trimming took 6 bases from V and 2 from J; bases not matched to a gene: 14. Germline V gene data show CDR1 as MNHEY and CDR2 as SMNVEV (reference sequence). This CDR3 is built from 18 residues. Written as DNA, the CDR3 is TGTGCCAGCAGAACGCTTTCTCTAGCGGGAGCACCCACAGATACGCAGTATTTT. It yields the protein CASRTLSLAGAPTDTQYF.

This chain links TRBV4-1 with TRBJ2-5; D is uncertain. Germline V lookup: CDR1 MGHRA, CDR2 YSYEKL. V was shortened by 0 bases and J by 4 bases, with 6 bases between the two germline ends. CDR3 size: 13 residues. The CDR3, as DNA: TGCGCCAGCAGCCAAGAGAGAGGAGAGACCCAGTACTTC. Protein sequence: CASSQERGETQYF.

The chain combines TRBV7-2 with TRBJ2-3, with TRBD2 as a possible D gene (7 bases). The CDR3 has 15 amino acids. The V gene lost 5 bases and the J gene lost 5 bases, with 17 bases spanning the gap. Germline V gene sequence: CDR1 SGHTA, CDR2 FQGNSA. DNA of the CDR3: TGTGCCAGCAGCGTAGAGGGGGGGAGAGTAGATACGCAGTATTTT. Translating it yields CASSVEGGRVDTQYF.

Turning to this clonotype: One base away lies a much larger clone, so this may be a sequencing read error. The chain recombines TRBV29-1 with TRBJ1-1; TRBD1 is a possible D gene (5 bases). This CDR3 has 15 amino acids. Germline assignment: CDR1 SQVTM and CDR2 ANQGSEA. The CDR3 region has the DNA TGCAGCGTTGAAGATGTCCAAAAGGGGAACGCTGAAGCTTTCTTT. It is translated as CSVEDVQKGNAEAFF.

This clonotype was counted at least ten times. The V and J genes are TRBV14 and TRBJ1-5; D is ambiguous. Trimming took off 4 bases at V and 3 bases at J, with 16 bases between the two ends. CDR1 is SGHDN and CDR2 is FVKESK in the germline V gene. The CDR3 is 16 amino acids. The CDR3 DNA is TGTGCCAGCAGCCGGCAAAGTCGGACCGACAATCAGCCCCAGCATTTT. Translating it yields CASSRQSRTDNQPQHF.

Note on this clonotype: Sequence at one end of the junction differs from germline and may be a read error. The CDR3 DNA is TGTGCCAGCAGATTGCGACTAGCGCGGAGACAAGATACCCAGTACTTC. Its translation is CASRLRLARRQDTQYF. This chain links TRBV7-2 with TRBJ2-5; TRBD2 aligns across 8 bases. CDR1 is SGHTA and CDR2 is FQGNSA in the germline V gene. The CDR3 is 16 amino acids.

This clonotype was seen at least ten times. The V call is TRBV4-3, the J call TRBJ2-3; 8 bases are a match to TRBD2. Germline CDR1 LGHNA, CDR2 YSLEER. With V trimmed by 0 bases and J by 7 bases, 6 bases remained unmatched. This CDR3 spans 15 amino acids. As DNA, the CDR3 is TGCGCCAGCAGCCAAGAGGCAGCGGGAGTAAATACGCAGTATTTT. Protein product: CASSQEAAGVNTQYF.

A single count supports this clonotype. A much larger clone sits a single nucleotide away, making a read error possible. The chain couples TRBV5-1 to TRBJ1-3, with D unclear. Germline-derived CDR1 and CDR2 are SGHRS and YFSETQ. This CDR3 has 14 amino acids. V gave up 5 bases and J gave up 1 base, with 10 bases separating them. This CDR3 is CASSALGSGNTIYF. DNA of the CDR3: TGCGCCAGCAGTGCCCTGGGGTCTGGAAACACCATATATTTT.

This clonotype was counted at least ten times. V gene TRBV2 combines with J gene TRBJ1-1, with no clear D. The CDR3 has 14 residues. CDR1 SNHLY and CDR2 FYNNEI come from the germline V gene. V gave up 2 bases and J gave up 6 bases, with 13 bases separating them. The CDR3 loop reads CASSERVGSAEAFF. In nucleotides, the CDR3 is TGTGCCAGCAGTGAAAGGGTAGGGAGCGCTGAAGCTTTCTTT.

The table lists this clonotype with many counts. The chain recombines TRBV12-5 with TRBJ2-7; no clear D. Trimming took off 2 bases at V and 5 bases at J, with 10 bases between the two ends. Germline V gene sequence: CDR1 LGHNT, CDR2 FRNRAP. The CDR3 has 13 residues. CDR3 loop: CASGLPPWHEQYF. The CDR3 DNA follows: TGTGCTAGTGGTTTGCCACCCTGGCACGAGCAGTACTTC.

This clonotype occurred many times. The chain joins TRBV12-3 or TRBV12-4 to TRBJ1-5; D is unclear. The CDR3 is made up of 13 amino acids. Trimming cost V 3 bases and J 2 bases, with 5 bases left between them. Here the CDR3 reads CASSLRGNQPQHF. For the CDR3, the DNA is TGTGCCAGCAGTTTGCGCGGCAATCAGCCCCAGCATTTT.

This clonotype was counted at least ten times. This chain links TRBV6-6 with TRBJ1-4; TRBD1 agrees at 9 bases. This CDR3 region has 16 residues. In germline, CDR1 is MNHNY, CDR2 SVGAGI (reference sequence). The V segment lost 2 bases and the J segment 5 bases; nucleotides outside the gene matches: 6. CDR3 sequence reads: CASSYGLGTGNEKLFF. The CDR3 DNA sequence: TGTGCCAGCAGTTACGGTTTGGGGACAGGGAATGAAAAACTGTTTTTT.

This clonotype showed up many times. J is TRBJ1-1 and V is TRBV7-3; possibly TRBD1 for D (5 bases). Germline CDR1 and CDR2: SGHTA and FQGTGA. The V end lost 5 bases, the J end lost 1 base, and 17 bases lay between the germline ends. The CDR3 length is 16 residues. CDR3 in amino acids: CASSVDPGRPNTEAFF. The CDR3 region has the DNA TGTGCCAGCAGCGTAGACCCGGGACGCCCGAACACTGAAGCTTTCTTT.

On this clonotype itself: Given a much more abundant clone one base away, this may be a read error. The chain is built from TRBV5-1 and TRBJ1-3; no clear D gene. CDR3 size: 15 residues. Germline CDR1 reads SGHRS; CDR2 reads YFSETQ. Between the trimmed V and J ends, which lost 3 bases and 0 bases, there was a span of 10 bases. DNA of the CDR3: TGCGCCAGCAGCTCGGACGGTACCTCTGGAAACACCATATATTTT. Residues: CASSSDGTSGNTIYF. Variable domain in full (rest from reference TRBV5-1 and TRBJ1-3): KAGVTQTPRYLIKTRGQQVTLSCSPISGHRSVSWYQQTPGQGLQFLFEYFSETQRNKGNFPGRFSGRQFSNSRSEMNVSTLELGDSALYLCASSSDGTSGNTIYFGEGSWLTVV.